This T cell receptor (beta chain) was identified during a study of control samples from healthy donors and cancer patients. The CDR3 extends over 14 amino acids. With 5 bases clipped from V and 1 base from J, the junction kept 4 bases outside the gene matches. Germline assignment: CDR1 PRHDT and CDR2 FYEKMQ (reference sequence). The method was immunoSEQ multiplex PCR; TCRdb's version includes in-frame clones alone and lacks a portion of them. This sample has around 250,000 clones, with about four fifths found just once. The TCR sequence derives from an older woman with lung cancer. This chain uses TRBV13 with TRBJ1-1; 7 positions agree with TRBD1. The sample comprised PBMCs. For the CDR3, the DNA is TGTGCCAGCAGCACTCAGGGGGGGAACACTGAAGCTTTCTTT. Translating gives CASSTQGGNTEAFF.